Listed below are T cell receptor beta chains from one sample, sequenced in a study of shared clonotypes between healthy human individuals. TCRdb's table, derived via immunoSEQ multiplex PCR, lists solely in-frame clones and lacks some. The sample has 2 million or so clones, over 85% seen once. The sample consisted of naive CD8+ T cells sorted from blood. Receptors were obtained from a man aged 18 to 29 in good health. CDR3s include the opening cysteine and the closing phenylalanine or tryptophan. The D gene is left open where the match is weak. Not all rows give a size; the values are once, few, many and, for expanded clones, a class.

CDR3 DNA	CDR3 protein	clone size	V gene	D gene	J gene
TGTGCCAGCAGCTTGGCCCTAGGGGGCAATCAGCCCCAGCATTTT	CASSLALGGNQPQHF	-	TRBV5-6	-	TRBJ1-5
TGTGCCAGCAGTTTATCTACGCCGGACGCAGAGGGATGGACTGAAGCTTTCTTT	CASSLSTPDAEGWTEAFF	-	TRBV27	-	TRBJ1-1
TGTGCCAGTAGTATTGACAGGGGCGCCTACGAGCAGTACTTC	CASSIDRGAYEQYF	-	TRBV19	TRBD1	TRBJ2-7
TGTGCCAGCAGCTTTGCGGGGACAGGGGGCAAGGAGCAGTACTTC	CASSFAGTGGKEQYF	-	TRBV7-9	TRBD1	TRBJ2-7
TGTGCCAGCAGCATCGACAGGGACTCTGGAAACACCATATATTTT	CASSIDRDSGNTIYF	-	TRBV7-2	TRBD1	TRBJ1-3
TGTGCCAGCAGCCTAGGGACAGGGTACGAGCAGTACTTC	CASSLGTGYEQYF	once	TRBV7-6	TRBD1	TRBJ2-7
TGTGCCAGCAGCATACAGGGATATGGCTACACCTTC	CASSIQGYGYTF	-	TRBV5-4	-	TRBJ1-2
TGTGCCAGCAGTTTCCGGGACCCCCAAGCGGAGACCCAGTACTTC	CASSFRDPQAETQYF	-	TRBV27	-	TRBJ2-5
TGTGCCAGCAGCTTAGCAGGGACAGGTGGGGTAAGCACAGATACGCAGTATTTT	CASSLAGTGGVSTDTQYF	-	TRBV13	TRBD1	TRBJ2-3
TGTGCCAGCAGCCCTCGACAGGGGGGCACCTACGAGCAGTACTTC	CASSPRQGGTYEQYF	-	TRBV5-4	TRBD1	TRBJ2-7
TGCGCCAGCAGCTTGGAGGTAGCAGCCTTCAATAATTCACCCCTCCACTTT	CASSLEVAAFNNSPLHF	-	TRBV5-1	-	TRBJ1-6
TGTGCCAGCAGTCCAGCGGGGAGCTCCTACAATGAGCAGTTCTTC	CASSPAGSSYNEQFF	-	TRBV6-5	TRBD2	TRBJ2-1
TGTGCCATCAGTGACGACGACAGGACTTCCTACGAGCAGTACTTC	CAISDDDRTSYEQYF	-	TRBV10-3	-	TRBJ2-7
TGTGCCAGCAGCGCGTTCCTACAGGGTAACGAGCAGTACTTC	CASSAFLQGNEQYF	once	TRBV9	-	TRBJ2-7